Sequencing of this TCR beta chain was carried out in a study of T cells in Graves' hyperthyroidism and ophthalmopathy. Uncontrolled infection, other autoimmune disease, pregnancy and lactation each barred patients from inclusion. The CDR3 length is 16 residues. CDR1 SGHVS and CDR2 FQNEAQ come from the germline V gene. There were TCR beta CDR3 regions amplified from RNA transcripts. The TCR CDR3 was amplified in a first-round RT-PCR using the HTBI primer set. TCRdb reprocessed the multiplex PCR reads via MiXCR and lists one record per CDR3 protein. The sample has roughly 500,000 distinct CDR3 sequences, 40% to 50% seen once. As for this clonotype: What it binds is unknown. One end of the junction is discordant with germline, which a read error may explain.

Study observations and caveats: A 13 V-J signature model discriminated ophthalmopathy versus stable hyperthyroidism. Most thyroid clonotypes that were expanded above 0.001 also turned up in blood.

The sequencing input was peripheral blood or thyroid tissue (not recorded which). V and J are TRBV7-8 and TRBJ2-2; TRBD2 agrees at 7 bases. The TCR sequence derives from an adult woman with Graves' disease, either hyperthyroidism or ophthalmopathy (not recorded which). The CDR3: CASSLGGGMNTGELFF. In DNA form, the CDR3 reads TGTGCCAGCAGCTTAGGGGGGGGGATGAACACTGGGGAGCTGTTTTTT.